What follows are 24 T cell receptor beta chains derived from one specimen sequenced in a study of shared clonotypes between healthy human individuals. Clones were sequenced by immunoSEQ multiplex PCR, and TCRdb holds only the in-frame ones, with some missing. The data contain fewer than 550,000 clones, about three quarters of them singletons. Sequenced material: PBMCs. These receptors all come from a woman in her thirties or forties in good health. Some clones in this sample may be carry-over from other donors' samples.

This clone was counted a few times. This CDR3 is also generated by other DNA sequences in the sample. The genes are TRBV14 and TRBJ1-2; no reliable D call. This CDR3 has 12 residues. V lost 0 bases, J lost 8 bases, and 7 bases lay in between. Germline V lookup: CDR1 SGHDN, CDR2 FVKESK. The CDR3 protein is CASSQDRVGYTF. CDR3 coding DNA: TGTGCCAGCAGCCAAGATCGGGTCGGCTACACCTTC.

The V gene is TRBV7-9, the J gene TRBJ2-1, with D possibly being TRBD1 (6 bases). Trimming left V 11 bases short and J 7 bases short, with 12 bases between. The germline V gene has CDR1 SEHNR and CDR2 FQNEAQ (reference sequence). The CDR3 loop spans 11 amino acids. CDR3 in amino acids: CAGYDRNEQFF. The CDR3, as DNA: TGTGCCGGGTACGACAGGAATGAGCAGTTCTTC.

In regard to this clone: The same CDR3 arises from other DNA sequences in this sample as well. The CDR3 sequence: CASSLRQGGTGELFF. The CDR3 DNA reads TGCGCCAGCAGCTTACGACAGGGGGGCACCGGGGAGCTGTTTTTT. The rearrangement uses TRBV5-1 and TRBJ2-2, with 9 bases matching TRBD1. V lost 2 bases, J lost 4 bases, and 3 bases stayed unmatched. The CDR3 is 15 amino acids. The V gene's germline CDR1 is SGHRS and CDR2 YFSETQ.

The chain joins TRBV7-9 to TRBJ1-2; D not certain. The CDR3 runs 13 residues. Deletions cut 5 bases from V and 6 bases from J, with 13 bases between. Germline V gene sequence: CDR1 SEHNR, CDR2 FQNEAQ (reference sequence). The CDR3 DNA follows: TGTGCCAGCAGCCTCTCCACACTGGATGGCTACACCTTC. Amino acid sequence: CASSLSTLDGYTF.

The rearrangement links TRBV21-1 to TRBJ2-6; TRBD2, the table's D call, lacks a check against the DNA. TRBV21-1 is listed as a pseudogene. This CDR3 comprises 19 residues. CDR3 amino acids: CASSKVTAKPGSGANVLTF. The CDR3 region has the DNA TGTGCCAGCAGCAAAGTTACTGCTAAGCCGGGTTCTGGGGCCAACGTCCTGACTTTC.

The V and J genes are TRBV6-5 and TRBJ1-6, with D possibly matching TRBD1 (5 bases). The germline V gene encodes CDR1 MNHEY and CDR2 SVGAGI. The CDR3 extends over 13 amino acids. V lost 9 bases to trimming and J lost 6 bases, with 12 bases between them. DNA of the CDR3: TGTGCCAGTTGCGACAGCATTAATTCACCCCTCCACTTT. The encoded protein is CASCDSINSPLHF.

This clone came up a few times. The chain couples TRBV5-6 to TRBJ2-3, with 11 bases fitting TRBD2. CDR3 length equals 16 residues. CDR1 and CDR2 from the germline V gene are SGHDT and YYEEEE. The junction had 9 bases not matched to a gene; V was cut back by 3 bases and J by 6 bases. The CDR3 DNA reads TGTGCCAGCAGCTCGCCGACTAGCGGGGTAGGGGATACGCAGTATTTT. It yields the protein CASSSPTSGVGDTQYF.

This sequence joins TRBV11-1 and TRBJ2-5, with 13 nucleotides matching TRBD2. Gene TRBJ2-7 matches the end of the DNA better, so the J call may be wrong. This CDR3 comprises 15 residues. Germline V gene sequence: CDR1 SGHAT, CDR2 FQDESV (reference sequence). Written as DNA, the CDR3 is TGTGCCAGCAGCTTTGGGGGACTAGCGGGAAGCGAGCAGTACTTC. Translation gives CASSFGGLAGSEQYF.

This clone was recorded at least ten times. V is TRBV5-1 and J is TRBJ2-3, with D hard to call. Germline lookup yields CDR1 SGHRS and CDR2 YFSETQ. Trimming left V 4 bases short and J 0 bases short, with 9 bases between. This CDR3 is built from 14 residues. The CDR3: CASSLDLSTDTQYF. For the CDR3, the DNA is TGCGCCAGCAGCCTTGACCTAAGCACAGATACGCAGTATTTT.

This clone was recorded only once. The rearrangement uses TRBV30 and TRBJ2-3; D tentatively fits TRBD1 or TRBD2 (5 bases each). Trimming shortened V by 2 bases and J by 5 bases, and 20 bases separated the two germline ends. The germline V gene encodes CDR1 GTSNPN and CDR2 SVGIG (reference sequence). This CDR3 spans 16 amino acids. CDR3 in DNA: TGTGCCTGGAGTTTTCGGGACCCATGGGATGAAGATACGCAGTATTTT. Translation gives CAWSFRDPWDEDTQYF.

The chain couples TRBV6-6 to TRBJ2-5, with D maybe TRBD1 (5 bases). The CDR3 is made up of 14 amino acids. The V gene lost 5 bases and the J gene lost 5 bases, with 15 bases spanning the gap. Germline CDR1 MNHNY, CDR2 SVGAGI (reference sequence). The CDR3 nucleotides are TGTGCCAGCAGTCCCTTAAGGGGCCGGGAGACCCAGTACTTC. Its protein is CASSPLRGRETQYF.

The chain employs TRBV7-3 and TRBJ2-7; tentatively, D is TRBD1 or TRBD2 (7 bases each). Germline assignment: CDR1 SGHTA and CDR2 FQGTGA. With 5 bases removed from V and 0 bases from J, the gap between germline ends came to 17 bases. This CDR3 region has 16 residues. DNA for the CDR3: TGTGCCAGCAGCCGGGGAGGGACAGCGGACTCCTACGAGCAGTACTTC. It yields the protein CASSRGGTADSYEQYF.

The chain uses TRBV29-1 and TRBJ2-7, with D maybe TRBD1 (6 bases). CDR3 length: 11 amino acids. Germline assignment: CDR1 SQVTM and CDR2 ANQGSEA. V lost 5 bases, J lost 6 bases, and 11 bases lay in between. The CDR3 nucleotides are TGCAGCGTTACTACAGGGCCCGAGCAGTACTTC. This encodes CSVTTGPEQYF.

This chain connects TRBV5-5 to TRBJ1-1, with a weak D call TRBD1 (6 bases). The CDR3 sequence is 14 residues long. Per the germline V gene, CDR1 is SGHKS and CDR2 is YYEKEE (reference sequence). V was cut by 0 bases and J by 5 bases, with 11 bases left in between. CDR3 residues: CASSLVHRETEAFF. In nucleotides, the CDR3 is TGTGCCAGCAGCTTGGTCCACAGGGAGACTGAAGCTTTCTTT.

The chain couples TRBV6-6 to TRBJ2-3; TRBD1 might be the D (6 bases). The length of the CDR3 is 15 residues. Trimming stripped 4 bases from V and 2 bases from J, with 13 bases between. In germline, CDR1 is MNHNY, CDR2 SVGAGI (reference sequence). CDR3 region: CASSSEDRTTDTQYF. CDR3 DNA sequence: TGTGCCAGCAGTTCCGAGGACAGAACCACAGATACGCAGTATTTT.

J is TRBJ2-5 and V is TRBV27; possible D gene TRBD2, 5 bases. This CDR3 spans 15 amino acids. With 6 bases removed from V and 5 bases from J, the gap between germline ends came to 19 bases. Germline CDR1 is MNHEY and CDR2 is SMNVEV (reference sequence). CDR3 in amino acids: CASSFSSSEYETQYF. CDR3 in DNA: TGTGCCAGCAGCTTTTCTAGCTCGGAGTACGAGACCCAGTACTTC.

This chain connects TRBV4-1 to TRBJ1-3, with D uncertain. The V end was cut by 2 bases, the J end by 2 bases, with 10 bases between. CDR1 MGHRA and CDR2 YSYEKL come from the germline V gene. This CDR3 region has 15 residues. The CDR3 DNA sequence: TGCGCCAGCAGCCAACACGAAGGCGCTGGAAACACCATATATTTT. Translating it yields CASSQHEGAGNTIYF.

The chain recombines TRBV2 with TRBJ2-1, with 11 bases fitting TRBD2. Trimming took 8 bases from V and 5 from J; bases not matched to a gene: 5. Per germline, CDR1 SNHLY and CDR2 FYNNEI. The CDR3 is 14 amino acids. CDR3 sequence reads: CASRSGLADNEQFF. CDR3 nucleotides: TGTGCCAGCCGATCGGGACTAGCGGACAATGAGCAGTTCTTC.

The chain's CDR3 is CASSLLTGGDIDEQFF. DNA for the CDR3: TGTGCCAGCAGTTTACTTACGGGAGGGGATATAGATGAGCAGTTCTTC. The rearrangement links TRBV27 to TRBJ2-1; TRBD2 matches at 8 bases. The CDR3 is made up of 16 amino acids. The V segment lost 2 bases and the J segment 8 bases; nucleotides outside the gene matches: 11. Germline CDR1 reads MNHEY; CDR2 reads SMNVEV (reference sequence).

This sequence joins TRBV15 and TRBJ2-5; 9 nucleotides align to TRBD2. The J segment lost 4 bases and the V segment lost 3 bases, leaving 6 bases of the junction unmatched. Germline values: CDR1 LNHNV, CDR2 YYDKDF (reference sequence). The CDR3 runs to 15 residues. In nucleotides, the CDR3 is TGTGCCACCAGCAGGCGAGCGGGAGGAGTAGAGACCCAGTACTTC. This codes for CATSRRAGGVETQYF.

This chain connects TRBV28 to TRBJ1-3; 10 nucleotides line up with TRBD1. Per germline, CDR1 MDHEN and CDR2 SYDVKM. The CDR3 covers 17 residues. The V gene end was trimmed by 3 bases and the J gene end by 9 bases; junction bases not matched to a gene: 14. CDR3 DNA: TGTGCCAGCAGTTTGGCCGGGACAGGGGCAACTGGAGGCACCATATATTTT. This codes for CASSLAGTGATGGTIYF. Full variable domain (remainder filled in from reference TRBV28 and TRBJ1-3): DVKVTQSSRYLVKRTGEKVFLECVQDMDHENMFWYRQDPGLGLRLIYFSYDVKMKEKGDIPEGYSVSREKKERFSLILESASTNQTSMYLCASSLAGTGATGGTIYFGEGSWLTVV.

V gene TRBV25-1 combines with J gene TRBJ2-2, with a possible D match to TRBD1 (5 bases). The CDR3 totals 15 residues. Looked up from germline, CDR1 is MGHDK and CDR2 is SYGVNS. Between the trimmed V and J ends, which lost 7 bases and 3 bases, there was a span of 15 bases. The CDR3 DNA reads TGTGCCAGCACCTTAGACAGCAGATACACCGGGGAGCTGTTTTTT. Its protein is CASTLDSRYTGELFF.

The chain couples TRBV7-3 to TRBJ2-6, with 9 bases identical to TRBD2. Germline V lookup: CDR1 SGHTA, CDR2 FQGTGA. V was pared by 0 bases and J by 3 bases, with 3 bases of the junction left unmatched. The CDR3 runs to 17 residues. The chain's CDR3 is CASSLTGTSYGANVLTF. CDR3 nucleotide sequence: TGTGCCAGCAGCTTAACCGGGACTAGCTATGGGGCCAACGTCCTGACTTTC.

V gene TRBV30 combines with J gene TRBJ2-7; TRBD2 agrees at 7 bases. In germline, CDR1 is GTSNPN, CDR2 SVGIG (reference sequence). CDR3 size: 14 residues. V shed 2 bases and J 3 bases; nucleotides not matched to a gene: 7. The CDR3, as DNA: TGTGCCTGGAGTAAGGGCGGGAGAGGCTACGAGCAGTACTTC. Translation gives CAWSKGGRGYEQYF.